A single TCR beta chain is shown here with its context. The sample belongs to a study of control samples from healthy donors and cancer patients. The germline CDR1 and CDR2 sequences are MNHNS and SASEGT. The CDR3 runs 14 residues. The V gene lost 1 base and the J gene lost 9 bases, with 10 bases spanning the gap. Measured with immunoSEQ multiplex PCR; TCRdb has only the in-frame clones, and not every one. The sample shows roughly 9,700 clones, roughly 93% of them seen only once. The J gene is TRBJ1-6, the V gene TRBV6-1; D is undetermined. This clonotype was sampled from a man aged 55 to 69 with colorectal cancer. Specimen: PBMCs. The CDR3 protein is CASSEGALLSPLHF. CDR3 DNA sequence: TGTGCCAGCAGTGAAGGAGCCCTTCTTTCACCCCTCCACTTT.